This T cell receptor (beta chain) was documented in a study of low-dose radiotherapy and immunotherapy resistance in tumors. Study in general: Aspirin was administered orally at 300 mg daily for four cycles, commencing on cycle 1 day 1.

At least ten counts were recorded for this clonotype. The time point denotes: before trial treatment. TRAV and TRBV primers primed cDNA for both TCRalpha and TCRbeta. With a constant-region primer and a V-primer adapter, TCRs were subjected to 15 to 25 PCR cycles of amplification. TCRdb re-analysed the reads in MiXCR, keeping a single row per CDR3 protein. Of tens of thousands of distinct CDR3 sequences listed, 20% to 25% are singletons. The CDR3 runs to 15 residues. CDR1 is SGHDT and CDR2 is YYEEEE in the germline V gene. V lost 0 bases, J lost 1 base, and 2 bases stayed unmatched. V usage is TRBV5-6 and J usage is TRBJ2-3; 7 bases line up with TRBD1. This sequence was found in a male donor with prostate cancer. Sequencing was performed on PBMCs, taken before treatment. The CDR3 sequence is CASSLDRGRTDTQYF. As DNA, the CDR3 is TGTGCCAGCAGCTTGGACAGGGGCCGCACAGATACGCAGTATTTT.